Sequencing of this TCR beta chain was carried out in a study of T cells and copy number aberrations in small-cell lung cancer. In regard to this clone: Its target is unknown.

The germline gives CDR1 MGHDK, CDR2 SYGVNS. The length of the CDR3 is 14 residues. V shed 2 bases and J 6 bases; nucleotides not matched to a gene: 5. The assay was immunoSEQ multiplex PCR, and TCRdb's table has in-frame clones only and misses some. The table records around 850 clones, around 94% of them present only once. The study's findings and limits: Most clones, about 75-97.7%, were restricted to a single tumor region.

This TCR derives from a woman aged 45-59 years with small cell lung cancer. This chain joins TRBV25-1 and TRBJ2-3; 7 positions match TRBD1. The sample was tumor tissue. The CDR3, as DNA: TGTGCCAGCAGTGAACGACAGGGCCTTGATACGCAGTATTTT. Translated: CASSERQGLDTQYF. The whole variable domain, remainder taken from reference TRBV25-1 and TRBJ2-3, is EADIYQTPRYLVIGTGKKITLECSQTMGHDKMYWYQQDPGMELHLIHYSYGVNSTEKGDLSSESTVSRIRTEHFPLTLESARPSHTSQYLCASSERQGLDTQYFGPGTRLTVL.